The 17 T cell receptor beta chains presented below share a single source sample, sequenced in a study of Graves' ophthalmopathy and Graves' hyperthyroidism. Researchers took RNA transcripts and amplified TCR beta CDR3 regions from them. The workflow started with a first-round RT-PCR run with HTBI primers and then moved on to a second-round multiplex PCR. TCRdb reanalysed the multiplex PCR reads using MiXCR and keeps one entry per CDR3 protein. The data hold around 340,000 distinct CDR3 sequences, with around a sixth observed a single time. The sequenced sample consisted of peripheral blood. These receptor sequences come from an adult man with Graves' ophthalmopathy.

This clonotype was seen at least ten times. The rearrangement links TRBV7-2 to TRBJ2-5; D perhaps matches TRBD2 (5 bases). In germline, CDR1 is SGHTA, CDR2 FQGNSA. V was pared by 4 bases and J by 9 bases, with 21 bases between. The CDR3 covers 15 residues. CDR3 residues: CASSWGNIPTRAQYF. The CDR3 DNA reads as TGTGCCAGCAGCTGGGGTAATATCCCCACGCGGGCCCAGTACTTC. Based on the CDR3 plus reference TRBV7-2 and TRBJ2-5, the full variable domain is GAGVSQSPSNKVTEKGKDVELRCDPISGHTALYWYRQSLGQGLEFLIYFQGNSAPDKSGLPSDRFSAERTGGSVSTLTIQRTQQEDSAVYLCASSWGNIPTRAQYFGPGTRLLVL.

This clonotype was recorded at least ten times. The chain has TRBV7-8 and TRBJ1-1; a possible D gene is TRBD1 (6 bases). The CDR3 covers 13 residues. Germline V gene sequence: CDR1 SGHVS, CDR2 FQNEAQ. V shed 8 bases and J shed 1 base, with 11 bases lying between them. CDR3 DNA sequence: TGTGCCAGCTCTAAACAGGGGAACACTGAAGCTTTCTTT. As protein: CASSKQGNTEAFF. Full variable domain (missing parts from reference TRBV7-8 and TRBJ1-1): GAGVSQSPRYKVAKRGQDVALRCDPISGHVSLFWYQQALGQGPEFLTYFQNEAQLDKSGLPSDRFFAERPEGSVSTLKIQRTQQEDSAVYLCASSKQGNTEAFFGQGTRLTVV.

At least ten counts were recorded for this clonotype. CDR3 loop: CASSSQTDDTEAFF. CDR3 DNA: TGCGCCAGCAGCTCGCAAACAGATGACACTGAAGCTTTCTTT. The chain is built from TRBV5-1 and TRBJ1-1; D not resolved. This CDR3 has 14 amino acids. Per germline, CDR1 SGHRS and CDR2 YFSETQ. V lost 3 bases to trimming and J lost 3 bases, with 12 bases between them.

This clonotype was seen many times. The CDR3 DNA sequence: TGTGCCAGCATGCCTAGCGGGGGCGAGGTCGGGGAGCTGTTTTTT. Translated, it gives CASMPSGGEVGELFF. J is TRBJ2-2 and V is TRBV6-1; 10 nucleotides match TRBD2. The CDR3 spans 15 residues. V lost 7 bases to trimming and J lost 7 bases; unmatched junction nucleotides: 9. CDR1 and CDR2 from the germline V gene are MNHNS and SASEGT.

This clonotype was picked up many times. J is TRBJ1-1 and V is TRBV5-1; D ambiguous. Between the trimmed V and J ends, which lost 4 bases and 2 bases, there was a span of 15 bases. Germline V gives CDR1 SGHRS, CDR2 YFSETQ. CDR3 length equals 15 residues. Written as DNA, the CDR3 is TGCGCCAGCAGCAGGACCTGGACGGTTAACACTGAAGCTTTCTTT. Translated: CASSRTWTVNTEAFF.

This clonotype has at least ten counts. This rearrangement joins TRBV30 to TRBJ1-2; D not resolved. CDR1 is GTSNPN and CDR2 is SVGIG in the germline V gene (reference sequence). The CDR3 covers 15 residues. The CDR3 region is CAHLEGPGVGYGYTF. CDR3 DNA sequence: TGTGCTCATCTAGAGGGTCCCGGCGTAGGCTATGGCTACACCTTC.

This clonotype was detected many times. The chain is built from TRBV7-2 and TRBJ2-5; D perhaps matches TRBD1 (5 bases). Trimming cost V 2 bases and J 7 bases, with 14 bases left between them. This CDR3 has 14 residues. The germline gives CDR1 SGHTA, CDR2 FQGNSA. CDR3 loop: CASSLTAPTGTQYF. As DNA, the CDR3 is TGTGCCAGCAGCTTAACAGCCCCCACAGGGACCCAGTACTTC.

This clonotype was counted at least ten times. The chain has TRBV20-1 and TRBJ2-2; 7 nucleotides agree with TRBD2. The ends lost 3 bases at V and 5 bases at J; junction bases unmatched: 6. CDR3 length: 14 amino acids. Germline assignment: CDR1 DFQATT and CDR2 SNEGSKA (reference sequence). The DNA of the CDR3 is TGCAGTGCTAGCGACCCCGGGAGGACCGGGGAGCTGTTTTTT. Translating gives CSASDPGRTGELFF.

In its sample, this clonotype was seen many times. J is TRBJ1-5 and V is TRBV19; a weak D match, TRBD1 (6 bases). This CDR3 has 15 residues. V lost 10 bases to trimming and J lost 1 base, with 17 bases between them. Germline CDR1 reads LNHDA; CDR2 reads SQIVND (reference sequence). CDR3 DNA sequence: TGTGCCATTTCCAAGTCAGGGGCCAGCAATCAGCCCCAGCATTTT. Translation: CAISKSGASNQPQHF.

There are many counts of this clonotype. J is TRBJ2-2 and V is TRBV11-2; possibly TRBD2 for D (6 bases). The CDR3 is 16 residues long. CDR1 is SGHAT, CDR2 FQNNGV, per germline. The V end was cut by 1 base, the J end by 3 bases, with 12 bases between. Here the CDR3 DNA reads TGTGCCAGCAGCTTAGTATCGAGGGAGGACACCGGGGAGCTGTTTTTT. It specifies CASSLVSREDTGELFF. Filled out from reference TRBV11-2 and TRBJ2-2, the complete variable domain reads EAGVAQSPRYKIIEKRQSVAFWCNPISGHATLYWYQQILGQGPKLLIQFQNNGVVDDSQLPKDRFSAERLKGVDSTLKIQPAKLEDSAVYLCASSLVSREDTGELFFGEGSRLTVL.

Many counts were recorded for this clonotype. The rearrangement links TRBV28 to TRBJ2-2; perhaps TRBD1 as D (6 bases). The germline V and J ends were trimmed by 6 bases and 4 bases, with 18 bases remaining between them. The CDR3 length is 16 residues. Looked up from germline, CDR1 is MDHEN and CDR2 is SYDVKM. CDR3 residues: CASSPGPTQGTGELFF. The CDR3 DNA reads TGTGCCAGCAGCCCCGGGCCAACACAGGGCACCGGGGAGCTGTTTTTT.

This clonotype was seen more than once but under ten times. The chain is built from TRBV28 and TRBJ2-7; D is undetermined. V was trimmed by 3 bases and J by 3 bases, leaving 15 bases between them. This CDR3 comprises 15 residues. CDR1 is MDHEN and CDR2 is SYDVKM in the germline V gene. CDR3 nucleotide sequence: TGTGCCAGCAGTTTTCTAGAGTCCGGCCACTACGAGCAGTACTTC. It specifies CASSFLESGHYEQYF.

In its sample, this clonotype was seen many times. The chain carries TRBV24-1 and TRBJ2-2, with D unresolved. The CDR3 totals 12 residues. Trimming pared 4 bases from V and 6 bases from J, leaving 5 bases between. Germline V lookup: CDR1 KGHDR, CDR2 SFDVKD. The CDR3 coding sequence is TGTGCCACCAGTGAGTTTGCCGGGGAGCTGTTTTTT. Translating gives CATSEFAGELFF.

This clonotype has ten or more counts. J is TRBJ2-2 and V is TRBV7-3, with D possibly TRBD2 on 6 matching bases. The CDR3 length is 17 residues. Trimming removed 1 base from V and 3 bases from J, with 15 bases in between. Germline V gene data show CDR1 as SGHTA and CDR2 as FQGTGA. CDR3 nucleotide sequence: TGTGCCAGCAGCTTAATTGTACTAGCTCTCCACACCGGGGAGCTGTTTTTT. Residues: CASSLIVLALHTGELFF.

This clonotype has at least ten counts. The chain links TRBV2 to TRBJ1-2; tentatively, D is TRBD1 (6 bases). The germline V gene has CDR1 SNHLY and CDR2 FYNNEI. This CDR3 comprises 14 residues. The ends were cut back, 11 bases at V and 0 bases at J, with 16 bases in the middle. CDR3 loop: CAGSQQGPNYGYTF. As DNA, the CDR3 is TGTGCCGGAAGTCAACAGGGCCCTAACTATGGCTACACCTTC.

This clonotype was recorded many times. V and J are TRBV6-2 or TRBV6-3 and TRBJ2-7, with no clear D. Germline V CDR1 and CDR2: MNHEY, SVGEGT. The CDR3 is 15 residues long. Trimming removed 2 bases at V and 0 bases at J, with 11 bases between. The CDR3 DNA follows: TGTGCCAGCAGTTACGACGCCTGGAGCTCCTACGAGCAGTACTTC. Translation gives CASSYDAWSSYEQYF.

The J gene is TRBJ2-7, the V gene TRBV12-3 or TRBV12-4; D may be TRBD2 (6 bases). Trimming took 7 bases from V and 1 from J, leaving 17 bases between them. CDR3 length: 15 residues. CDR3 loop: CASTHGGVGSYEQYF. The CDR3 coding sequence is TGTGCCAGCACCCACGGGGGAGTGGGGTCCTACGAGCAGTACTTC.